Listed below are T cell receptor beta chains from one sample, sequenced in a study of PD-1 blockade in classical Hodgkin lymphoma. Profiled with immunoSEQ multiplex PCR; TCRdb holds only in-frame clones, not every one. The sample lists about 13,000 clones; 80% were seen once. The source material was peripheral blood mononuclear cells (PBMCs), sampled at baseline. All receptors come from a human donor with classical Hodgkin lymphoma. Each CDR3 is given with its conserved first and last residue. The D gene is left open where the match is weak. Clone size is stated in some rows and not others, as once, few, many or a class when expanded.

d_call	clone_size	v_call	j_call	cdr3_aa	cdr3_nt
TRBD2	NA	TRBV19	TRBJ2-2	CASTSPGLEVAGELFF	TGTGCCAGTACCTCACCGGGACTAGAAGTTGCCGGGGAGCTGTTTTTT
NA	NA	TRBV6-5	TRBJ2-5	CASSSWRGETQYF	TGTGCCAGCAGTAGCTGGAGGGGAGAGACCCAGTACTTC
NA	NA	TRBV19	TRBJ1-5	CASSPRVASNQPQHF	TGTGCCAGTAGTCCGAGGGTTGCGAGCAATCAGCCCCAGCATTTT
NA	NA	TRBV18	TRBJ2-1	CASSPRDYGEQFF	TGTGCCAGCTCACCTAGAGATTATGGTGAGCAGTTCTTC
TRBD2	NA	TRBV4-1	TRBJ2-1	CASSRQMASGGPSPYNEQFF	TGCGCCAGCAGCCGACAAATGGCTAGCGGGGGGCCCTCCCCATACAATGAGCAGTTCTTC
NA	few	TRBV5-1	TRBJ1-4	CASSLEPTNEKLFF	TGCGCCAGCAGCTTGGAACCGACCAATGAAAAACTGTTTTTT
NA	NA	TRBV5-4	TRBJ2-5	CASSLSRRGLQETQYF	TGTGCCAGCAGCTTATCCCGCCGGGGATTACAAGAGACCCAGTACTTC
TRBD2	NA	TRBV9	TRBJ2-3	CASSAPGTSGSADTQYF	TGTGCCAGCAGCGCTCCCGGGACTAGCGGGAGTGCAGATACGCAGTATTTT
NA	NA	TRBV7-9	TRBJ2-2	CASRTTGNTGELFF	TGTGCCAGCAGAACGACAGGGAACACCGGGGAGCTGTTTTTT
NA	NA	TRBV7-9	TRBJ2-1	CASSPTRRDEQFF	TGTGCCAGCAGCCCCACCCGCAGGGATGAGCAGTTCTTC
NA	NA	TRBV18	TRBJ1-1	CASSPLSGLGTEAFF	TGTGCCAGCTCACCACTGTCGGGGTTGGGCACTGAAGCTTTCTTT
NA	NA	TRBV7-2	TRBJ2-7	CASSLEGFRYEQYF	TGTGCCAGCAGCTTAGAAGGATTTCGTTACGAGCAGTACTTC
NA	NA	TRBV6-5	TRBJ2-7	CASSYYTSGEQYF	TGTGCCAGCAGTTACTACACGTCCGGCGAGCAGTACTTC
NA	NA	TRBV6-5	TRBJ2-2	CASSYLRTTGELFF	TGTGCCAGCAGTTACTTGCGGACTACCGGGGAGCTGTTTTTT
TRBD2	NA	TRBV7-9	TRBJ2-2	CASSLERLAGSTGELFF	TGTGCCAGCAGCTTAGAAAGACTAGCGGGATCCACCGGGGAGCTGTTTTTT
TRBD2	NA	TRBV27	TRBJ2-1	CASSFELAGGLGEQFF	TGTGCCAGCAGTTTTGAACTAGCGGGAGGGCTGGGGGAGCAGTTCTTC